This record covers a single T cell receptor (beta chain). This record belongs to a study of blood T cell repertoires in COVID-19. Study-level information: The origin of the acute and convalescent COVID-19 samples was the United States, Italy and Spain.

Germline V CDR1 and CDR2: SQVTM, ANQGSEA. The CDR3 totals 13 residues. Deletions cut 7 bases from V and 5 bases from J, with 14 bases between. Clones were sequenced by immunoSEQ multiplex PCR, and TCRdb holds only the in-frame ones, with some missing. The profile covers 200,000 to 300,000 clones, with around 87% appearing a single time and roughly 2.5% taken by the ten largest. The chain uses TRBV29-1 and TRBJ2-2; maybe TRBD1 (6 bases). The TCR was taken from a woman aged 45-60 years with acute or convalescent COVID-19. Sequencing input: peripheral blood. The CDR3 region has the DNA TGCAGCGCCTCGCAGGGGCCAACCGGGGAGCTGTTTTTT. This codes for CSASQGPTGELFF.